These 26 T cell receptor beta chains came from one sample sequenced in a study of monozygotic twins with inflammatory bowel disease. TCRdb re-called the 5' RACE reads, yielding one record per CDR3 amino acid sequence without DNA. Its clone listing holds approximately 120,000 distinct CDR3 sequences. Sequenced: blood. Every receptor here comes from a human donor with ulcerative colitis or Crohn's disease, or a healthy co-twin of an affected twin (not recorded which).

The J gene is TRBJ2-1, the V gene TRBV6-1; TCRdb selects TRBD1, and the lack of DNA leaves this call unchecked. The CDR3 extends over 14 amino acids. Germline V gene lookup returns CDR1 MNHNS and CDR2 SASEGT. The CDR3 sequence: CASNRGGGYNEQFF.

The chain links TRBV11-2 to TRBJ1-5; TCRdb's D call of TRBD1 is untestable without DNA. This CDR3 comprises 17 residues. Germline CDR1 reads SGHAT; CDR2 reads FQNNGV. The CDR3 region is CASSPGKVEINNQPQHF.

The CDR3 protein is CASSLGLAGSYEQYF. The chain recombines TRBV5-1 with TRBJ2-7; TCRdb names TRBD2, which stays unverified in the absence of DNA. This CDR3 comprises 15 residues. CDR1 is SGHRS and CDR2 is YFSETQ in the germline V gene.

The CDR3 here is CASSTPGLDTDTQYF. The chain recombines TRBV6-1 with TRBJ2-3; TCRdb indicates TRBD2, and absent DNA this call remains unverified. The CDR3 covers 15 residues. The germline CDR1 and CDR2 sequences are MNHNS and SASEGT.

V gene TRBV5-1 combines with J gene TRBJ2-5; TCRdb's assignment of TRBD1 cannot be checked, as there is no DNA. This CDR3 comprises 14 residues. Germline assignment: CDR1 SGHRS and CDR2 YFSETQ. CDR3 protein: CASSLTGIRETQYF.

V and J are TRBV7-3 and TRBJ2-2; TCRdb indicates TRBD1, and absent DNA this call remains unverified. This CDR3 contains 14 residues. The V gene's germline CDR1 is SGHTA and CDR2 FQGTGA. The CDR3 is CASSDTGPTGELFF.

The chain recombines TRBV30 with TRBJ1-3. The CDR3 contains 14 residues. Germline V gene data show CDR1 as GTSNPN and CDR2 as SVGIG (reference sequence). CDR3 residues: CAWSGKSSGNTIYF.

V gene TRBV20-1 combines with J gene TRBJ2-3. Germline-derived CDR1 and CDR2 are DFQATT and SNEGSKA (reference sequence). The CDR3 consists of 13 residues. The CDR3 loop is CSASGRSTDTQYF.

CDR3 amino acids: CASSQGRDREWNEQFF. V usage is TRBV4-3 and J usage is TRBJ2-1; TCRdb's D call, TRBD1, is unchecked because there is no DNA. This CDR3 is 16 amino acids long. In germline, CDR1 is LGHNA, CDR2 YSLEER.

The rearrangement links TRBV5-4 to TRBJ1-2. CDR1 is SGHNT and CDR2 is YYREEE in the germline V gene (reference sequence). The CDR3 contains 13 residues. The CDR3 sequence: CASSLTRNYGYTF.

The V gene is TRBV7-2, the J gene TRBJ2-5; as DNA is missing, the TRBD1 call by TCRdb cannot be tested. The germline V gene has CDR1 SGHTA and CDR2 FQGNSA. The CDR3 consists of 14 residues. CDR3 protein: CASTLAGGRETQYF.

This rearrangement joins TRBV5-1 to TRBJ1-5; TCRdb's D gene call, TRBD1, goes unchecked for lack of DNA. Germline assignment: CDR1 SGHRS and CDR2 YFSETQ. This CDR3 has 16 residues. The CDR3 loop reads CASSPTGGVGNQPQHF.

V usage is TRBV5-1 and J usage is TRBJ1-1; TCRdb's D call of TRBD1 is untestable without DNA. The CDR3 length is 16 residues. Germline CDR1 reads SGHRS; CDR2 reads YFSETQ. This chain's CDR3 is CASSLVLLRKGGEAFF.

The rearrangement links TRBV6-1 to TRBJ1-5; TCRdb lists TRBD1, though no DNA is available to test this call. The CDR3 sequence is 19 residues long. CDR1 MNHNS and CDR2 SASEGT come from the germline V gene. The CDR3: CASSPRGFTKEGVKKPQHF.

The J gene is TRBJ2-5, the V gene TRBV5-6. CDR3 length: 15 residues. Per the germline V gene, CDR1 is SGHDT and CDR2 is YYEEEE. The CDR3 loop reads CASSLAQIYQETQYF.

The chain is built from TRBV5-1 and TRBJ1-2; there is no DNA to check the TCRdb D call of TRBD1. The germline V gene has CDR1 SGHRS and CDR2 YFSETQ. This CDR3 comprises 14 residues. CDR3 region: CASSRSLGGNGYTF.

The genes are TRBV2 and TRBJ1-1. The CDR3 runs to 14 residues. Per the germline V gene, CDR1 is SNHLY and CDR2 is FYNNEI. The CDR3 is CASSLDNPNTEAFF.

J is TRBJ2-1 and V is TRBV12-3 or TRBV12-4; checking the TCRdb D call of TRBD1 is not possible without DNA. The CDR3 has 16 residues. CDR3 sequence reads: CASSRGAESSYNEQFF.

The rearrangement uses TRBV12-3 or TRBV12-4 and TRBJ1-6. CDR3 length equals 13 residues. The CDR3 is CASSFLWNSPLHF.

V usage is TRBV4-2 and J usage is TRBJ1-5; as DNA is missing, the TRBD1 call by TCRdb cannot be tested. Germline V gene sequence: CDR1 LGHNA, CDR2 YNFKEQ. The CDR3 consists of 15 residues. CDR3 residues: CASSQETGYNQPQHF.

V is TRBV2 and J is TRBJ2-3; the TCRdb D gene call, TRBD1, has no DNA to confirm it. The CDR3 length is 16 residues. Germline values: CDR1 SNHLY, CDR2 FYNNEI. The CDR3 sequence is CASSKQGGSGPDTQYF.

The chain uses TRBV19 and TRBJ2-7; TCRdb designates TRBD1, a call that cannot be tested without DNA. CDR3 length: 15 residues. CDR1 and CDR2 (germline): LNHDA, SQIVND (reference sequence). The CDR3 protein is CASSIGTGMGLEQYF.

The rearrangement uses TRBV30 and TRBJ2-7; TCRdb designates TRBD1, a call that cannot be tested without DNA. The CDR3 consists of 14 residues. Germline CDR1 and CDR2: GTSNPN and SVGIG (reference sequence). CDR3 residues: CAWTSGGGSYEQYF.

The rearrangement uses TRBV5-1 and TRBJ2-1; the TCRdb call, TRBD1, lacks DNA for checking. The germline V gene has CDR1 SGHRS and CDR2 YFSETQ. The CDR3 runs to 15 residues. This CDR3 is CASSRGQGLGNEQFF.

The CDR3 spells CASSLVSGNQPQHF. The chain links TRBV7-2 to TRBJ1-5. The CDR3 has 14 amino acids. Per germline, CDR1 SGHTA and CDR2 FQGNSA.

The chain has TRBV20-1 and TRBJ1-5; TCRdb selects TRBD1, and the lack of DNA leaves this call unchecked. CDR1 DFQATT and CDR2 SNEGSKA come from the germline V gene (reference sequence). The CDR3 contains 16 residues. The CDR3 here is CSARVYGGAGNQPQHF.